The 24 T cell receptor beta chains below come from one sample, sequenced in a study of cytomegalovirus exposure and HLA in healthy donors. Researchers ran the PCR with 60 Vbeta and 13 Jbeta primers. This table comes from immunoSEQ multiplex PCR, and its TCRdb copy is limited to in-frame clones, with some not included. In total, the table holds 65,000 to 85,000 clones. Sequencing was done on a sample of PBMCs. These receptors all stem from a female donor in good health and CMV-seropositive.

DNA of the CDR3: TGTGCCAGCAGTTTGCAGGGGAAACCCCTCCACTTT. This encodes CASSLQGKPLHF. The V and J genes are TRBV28 and TRBJ1-6; weak D call: TRBD1 (6 bases). The CDR3 is 12 residues long. V lost 3 bases to trimming and J lost 12 bases, with 9 bases between them. Germline V gene data show CDR1 as MDHEN and CDR2 as SYDVKM. Full variable domain (missing parts from reference TRBV28 and TRBJ1-6): DVKVTQSSRYLVKRTGEKVFLECVQDMDHENMFWYRQDPGLGLRLIYFSYDVKMKEKGDIPEGYSVSREKKERFSLILESASTNQTSMYLCASSLQGKPLHFGNGTRLTVT.

This chain uses TRBV13 with TRBJ2-7; TRBD1 agrees at 10 bases. Per the germline V gene, CDR1 is PRHDT and CDR2 is FYEKMQ (reference sequence). After removal of 1 base from V and 5 bases from J, the junction contained 5 bases not matched to a gene. The CDR3 consists of 15 residues. CDR3 nucleotides: TGTGCCAGCAGCTTAGAAGACAGGGGGCACAACGAGCAGTACTTC. It is translated as CASSLEDRGHNEQYF.

The rearrangement links TRBV7-2 to TRBJ1-5; D is unresolved. The CDR3 runs to 13 residues. Trimming cost V 1 base and J 7 bases, with 8 bases left between them. Germline V gene data show CDR1 as SGHTA and CDR2 as FQGNSA. The DNA of the CDR3 is TGTGCCAGCAGCTTAGGACTTGGCCAGCCCCAGCATTTT. This codes for CASSLGLGQPQHF.

The chain couples TRBV7-2 to TRBJ2-1, with 9 positions matching TRBD2. CDR1 SGHTA and CDR2 FQGNSA come from the germline V gene. Trimming removed 4 bases from V and 5 bases from J; junction bases left unmatched: 9. The CDR3 runs to 16 residues. In nucleotides, the CDR3 is TGTGCCAGCAGCTATAACCCTAGCGGGGTGAACAATGAGCAGTTCTTC. Translating gives CASSYNPSGVNNEQFF.

The rearrangement links TRBV7-9 to TRBJ2-7, with 9 bases that match TRBD2. The CDR3 loop spans 15 amino acids. The germline gives CDR1 SEHNR, CDR2 FQNEAQ (reference sequence). V lost 0 bases to trimming and J lost 5 bases; unmatched junction nucleotides: 5. In DNA, the CDR3 is TGTGCCAGCAGCTTAGCCCTGGGACTAGCCGACGAGCAGTACTTC. As protein: CASSLALGLADEQYF.

This sequence joins TRBV18 and TRBJ2-3; D is perhaps TRBD1 (6 bases). The CDR3 covers 17 residues. V lost 2 bases and J 6 bases, leaving 21 bases between the germline ends. Germline CDR1 KGHSH, CDR2 LQKENI. The CDR3 loop reads CASSPIEVRGYSDTQYF. The CDR3 bases are TGTGCCAGCTCACCAATAGAAGTCAGGGGCTACTCCGATACGCAGTATTTT.

The V gene is TRBV7-2, the J gene TRBJ2-3; 13 nucleotides align to TRBD2. Germline lookup yields CDR1 SGHTA and CDR2 FQGNSA. Trimming cost V 5 bases and J 3 bases; bases outside gene matches: 5. The CDR3 is 16 amino acids. The CDR3 region is CASSPRLAGGTDTQYF. CDR3 bases: TGTGCCAGCAGCCCCCGACTAGCGGGAGGAACAGATACGCAGTATTTT.

The V and J genes are TRBV7-9 and TRBJ2-1, with 8 positions matching TRBD2. Trimming cost V 6 bases and J 7 bases; bases outside gene matches: 14. Germline V CDR1 and CDR2: SEHNR, FQNEAQ (reference sequence). The length of the CDR3 is 16 residues. The CDR3 sequence is CASRPVSGRVGNEQFF. The CDR3 bases are TGTGCCAGCAGACCAGTGAGCGGGAGAGTGGGGAATGAGCAGTTCTTC.

The genes are TRBV18 and TRBJ2-7; D might be TRBD2 (7 bases). Germline V CDR1 and CDR2: KGHSH, LQKENI. V was clipped by 2 bases and J by 0 bases, with 11 bases between them. The CDR3 contains 15 residues. The CDR3 DNA sequence: TGTGCCAGCTCACCAGGGGGGGCGAGCTCCTACGAGCAGTACTTC. Protein product: CASSPGGASSYEQYF.

CDR3 loop: CASSYSLGPYEQYF. The CDR3 region has the DNA TGTGCCAGCAGTTACTCGCTTGGGCCCTACGAGCAGTACTTC. The chain couples TRBV6-5 to TRBJ2-7; D is unresolved. The CDR3 has 14 residues. Germline CDR1 reads MNHEY; CDR2 reads SVGAGI. Trimming removed 0 bases at V and 2 bases at J, with 8 bases between.

The V gene is TRBV28, the J gene TRBJ1-2; 7 positions match TRBD1. The CDR3 is 16 amino acids. CDR1 MDHEN and CDR2 SYDVKM come from the germline V gene. V was clipped by 3 bases and J by 3 bases; unmatched bases: 10. CDR3 loop: CASSFLITGVHYGYTF. The CDR3 DNA sequence: TGTGCCAGCAGTTTCCTCATAACAGGGGTTCACTATGGCTACACCTTC.

The gene calls are TRBV9 and TRBJ2-2, with 9 bases aligning to TRBD1. Unmatched junction bases numbered 6, after V lost 3 bases and J lost 3 bases. This CDR3 region has 16 residues. Per germline, CDR1 SGDLS and CDR2 YYNGEE. The CDR3: CASSAPGQGYTGELFF. The CDR3 DNA is TGTGCCAGCAGCGCACCGGGACAGGGCTACACCGGGGAGCTGTTTTTT.

The V and J genes are TRBV5-1 and TRBJ1-1; D perhaps matches TRBD1 (5 bases). The CDR3 contains 15 residues. Germline lookup yields CDR1 SGHRS and CDR2 YFSETQ. V dropped 0 bases and J dropped 0 bases, with 9 bases sitting between them. The CDR3 here is CASSLVQGLNTEAFF. The CDR3 DNA reads as TGCGCCAGCAGCTTGGTTCAGGGTTTGAACACTGAAGCTTTCTTT.

The chain is built from TRBV7-3 and TRBJ2-1; 8 bases are a match to TRBD2. Germline trimming cut 5 bases from V and 0 bases from J; bases unmatched to any gene: 6. This CDR3 comprises 16 residues. Germline V gene sequence: CDR1 SGHTA, CDR2 FQGTGA. CDR3 residues: CASSRIAGNSYNEQFF. The CDR3 nucleotides read TGTGCCAGCAGCCGCATAGCGGGAAACTCCTACAATGAGCAGTTCTTC.

V and J are TRBV7-9 and TRBJ2-7, with 7 bases lining up with TRBD2. V was clipped by 4 bases and J by 2 bases; unmatched bases: 8. From germline, CDR1 is SEHNR and CDR2 FQNEAQ (reference sequence). The CDR3 loop spans 15 amino acids. The CDR3 here is CASSSTSLAPYEQYF. The CDR3 DNA is TGTGCCAGCAGCTCAACCTCACTAGCGCCCTACGAGCAGTACTTC.

The chain combines TRBV4-3 with TRBJ2-2; 9 bases match TRBD1. The CDR3 contains 17 residues. Germline lookup yields CDR1 LGHNA and CDR2 YSLEER. V lost 0 bases to trimming and J lost 6 bases; unmatched junction nucleotides: 8. The CDR3 loop is CASSQDWGQGNPGELFF. The DNA of the CDR3 is TGCGCCAGCAGCCAAGATTGGGGACAGGGAAACCCCGGGGAGCTGTTTTTT.

The chain combines TRBV19 with TRBJ1-2; D not resolved. The CDR3 sequence is 16 residues long. Germline V gene sequence: CDR1 LNHDA, CDR2 SQIVND (reference sequence). V was clipped by 3 bases and J by 2 bases, with 16 bases between them. The CDR3 DNA reads as TGTGCCAGTAGTATTTTCCCCGGGTCGAACAACTATGGCTACACCTTC. This encodes CASSIFPGSNNYGYTF.

V gene TRBV6-4 combines with J gene TRBJ2-2; D perhaps matches TRBD1 (5 bases). The CDR3 is 16 residues long. V was shortened by 6 bases and J by 4 bases, with 18 bases between the two germline ends. Germline lookup yields CDR1 MRHNA and CDR2 SNTAGT. The CDR3 sequence is CASSADQGGATGELFF. The CDR3 region has the DNA TGTGCCAGCAGCGCCGATCAGGGTGGGGCCACCGGGGAGCTGTTTTTT.

The rearrangement uses TRBV9 and TRBJ1-2; D is unclear. V shed 4 bases and J shed 8 bases, with 21 bases lying between them. The CDR3 extends over 15 amino acids. Germline V CDR1 and CDR2: SGDLS, YYNGEE. CDR3 region: CASSPEEVRDPGYTF. The CDR3 DNA follows: TGTGCCAGCAGCCCAGAAGAGGTGCGGGATCCCGGCTACACCTTC.

This CDR3 reads CASSSGTALYNEQFF. The CDR3 DNA sequence: TGTGCCAGCAGTTCCGGGACAGCCCTATACAATGAGCAGTTCTTC. The rearrangement links TRBV7-2 to TRBJ2-1; 7 nucleotides agree with TRBD1. The V and J ends lost 6 bases and 4 bases, in that order; junction bases with no gene match: 9. CDR1 and CDR2 from the germline V gene are SGHTA and FQGNSA. The CDR3 extends over 15 amino acids.

Its frequency marks this clone as medium-sized (0.01 to 0.1%). The chain joins TRBV6-4 to TRBJ2-3, with D possibly being TRBD2 (6 bases). The V gene's germline CDR1 is MRHNA and CDR2 SNTAGT. The V and J ends lost 5 bases and 0 bases respectively, with 9 bases between them. This CDR3 has 14 residues. The CDR3 nucleotides read TGTGCCAGCAGTCGGGGAGGAAGCACAGATACGCAGTATTTT. Protein sequence: CASSRGGSTDTQYF.

This chain joins TRBV15 and TRBJ2-5; a possible D gene is TRBD2 (6 bases). CDR1 is LNHNV, CDR2 YYDKDF, per germline (reference sequence). The CDR3 has 15 residues. Deletions cut 0 bases from V and 0 bases from J, with 8 bases between. For the CDR3, the DNA is TGTGCCACCAGCAGAGATCGCGGGGACCAAGAGACCCAGTACTTC. Encoded protein: CATSRDRGDQETQYF. Looking up the rest from reference TRBV15 and TRBJ2-5 gives the full variable domain: DAMVIQNPRYQVTQFGKPVTLSCSQTLNHNVMYWYQQKSSQAPKLLFHYYDKDFNNEADTPDNFQSRRPNTSFCFLDIRSPGLGDTAMYLCATSRDRGDQETQYFGPGTRLLVL.

The J gene is TRBJ1-2, the V gene TRBV30; no clear D gene. This CDR3 is 13 amino acids long. V was clipped by 0 bases and J by 8 bases, with 13 bases between them. Germline CDR1 is GTSNPN and CDR2 is SVGIG (reference sequence). Written as DNA, the CDR3 is TGTGCCTGGAGTGTATCCTTCAGCGGCGGCTACACCTTC. It translates to CAWSVSFSGGYTF. Filled out from reference TRBV30 and TRBJ1-2, the complete variable domain reads SQTIHQWPATLVQPVGSPLSLECTVEGTSNPNLYWYRQAAGRGLQLLFYSVGIGQISSEVPQNLSASRPQDRQFILSSKKLLLSDSGFYLCAWSVSFSGGYTFGSGTRLTVV.

The J gene is TRBJ1-2, the V gene TRBV29-1; 7 nucleotides agree with TRBD1. Germline V CDR1 and CDR2: SQVTM, ANQGSEA. The CDR3 loop spans 15 amino acids. V shed 6 bases, J shed 4 bases, and the junction held 14 bases outside the gene matches. The CDR3 nucleotides read TGCAGCGTCCCCAAAATAGGGGGCACGGGCTATGGCTACACCTTC. As protein: CSVPKIGGTGYGYTF.